This entry concerns a single T cell receptor (beta chain). This sample was included in a study of blood T cells in healthy people across ages. A sample-barcoded 5' primer and a J-beta primer mix were used in a second PCR of about 7 to 12 cycles. TCRdb re-called the 5' RACE reads through MiXCR, storing one row per CDR3 protein. This table holds under 2 million distinct CDR3 sequences, roughly 32% found once. The CDR3 covers 13 residues. The V and J ends lost 0 bases and 7 bases respectively, with 13 bases between them. Germline V CDR1 and CDR2: DFQATT, SNEGSKA (reference sequence). The TCR comes from a woman younger than 45 in good health. Input material: blood. The chain recombines TRBV20-1 with TRBJ2-7, with D unclear. In DNA form, the CDR3 reads TGCAGTGCTAGAGAGGCTGGTAGTAGGGAGCAGTACTTC. Translating it yields CSAREAGSREQYF.